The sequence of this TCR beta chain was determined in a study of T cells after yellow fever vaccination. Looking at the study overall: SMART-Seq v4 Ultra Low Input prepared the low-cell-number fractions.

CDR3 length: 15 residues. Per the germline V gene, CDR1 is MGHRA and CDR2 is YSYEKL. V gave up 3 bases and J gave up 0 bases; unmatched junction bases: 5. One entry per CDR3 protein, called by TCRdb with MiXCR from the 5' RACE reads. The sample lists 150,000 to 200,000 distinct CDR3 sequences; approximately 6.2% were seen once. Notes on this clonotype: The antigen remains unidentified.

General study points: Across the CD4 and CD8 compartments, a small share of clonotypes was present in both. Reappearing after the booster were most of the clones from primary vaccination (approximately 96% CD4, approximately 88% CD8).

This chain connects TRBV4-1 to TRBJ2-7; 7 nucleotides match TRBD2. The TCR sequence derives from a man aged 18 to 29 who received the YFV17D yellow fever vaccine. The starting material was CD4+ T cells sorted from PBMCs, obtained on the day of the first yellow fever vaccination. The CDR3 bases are TGCGCCAGCAGCCAGCCGGGGGGTAGCTCCTACGAGCAGTACTTC. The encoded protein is CASSQPGGSSYEQYF.